This T cell receptor beta chain was sequenced in a study of T cell responses to AZD1222 COVID-19 vaccine. Study-wide results and limits: Spike-wide coverage was observed for vaccine-associated CD4 TCRs, with dominant responses at 160-218 and 743-854. Scientists sampled the repertoires only once the peak T cell response had passed. It should be noted that donors were predominantly white British and more often female, and clonal diversity was possibly underestimated. Among AZD1222 vaccinees, only six or seven were seropositive at baseline.

Profiled with immunoSEQ multiplex PCR; TCRdb holds only in-frame clones, not every one. The table includes under 150,000 clones, about 92% detected once. A remark on this clone: Its target is not known.

This clonotype was obtained from an adult in good health. The sample was peripheral blood, taken on day 0 of AZD1222 vaccination.

CDR3: CSVEYGLLDNEQFF. In DNA form, the CDR3 reads TGCAGCGTTGAATACGGGTTGTTGGACAATGAGCAGTTCTTC. The chain uses TRBV29-1 and TRBJ2-1; D uncertain. The CDR3 length is 14 residues. Trimming cost V 2 bases and J 5 bases, with 13 bases left between them. Germline V lookup: CDR1 SQVTM, CDR2 ANQGSEA.